These 6 T cell receptor beta chains were all obtained from the same sample, sequenced in a study of early T cells in non-severe SARS-CoV-2 infection. TCRdb re-called the 5' RACE reads through MiXCR, storing one row per CDR3 protein. The data show approximately 30,000 distinct CDR3 sequences, about 5.8% seen once. The sample comprised whole blood. These receptors were obtained from an adult who was a healthcare worker with PCR-confirmed SARS-CoV-2 infection or an uninfected control (not recorded which).

The rearrangement uses TRBV7-2 and TRBJ1-2; D not resolved. In germline, CDR1 is SGHTA, CDR2 FQGNSA. This CDR3 is 16 amino acids long. Trimming took off 1 base at V and 0 bases at J, with 12 bases between the two ends. The CDR3 sequence is CASSLGRSTANYGYTF. CDR3 nucleotide sequence: TGTGCCAGCAGCTTAGGGAGGAGCACAGCTAACTATGGCTACACCTTC.

This clonotype was counted many times. This sequence joins TRBV28 and TRBJ1-4; D perhaps matches TRBD1 (6 bases). The germline V gene encodes CDR1 MDHEN and CDR2 SYDVKM. The CDR3 length is 14 residues. The ends were cut back, 7 bases at V and 8 bases at J, with 17 bases in the middle. The CDR3 DNA reads TGTGCCAGCACCTGGGAGGGGGACACCGAAAAACTGTTTTTT. Translated, it gives CASTWEGDTEKLFF. The full variable domain, rest sourced from reference TRBV28 and TRBJ1-4, is DVKVTQSSRYLVKRTGEKVFLECVQDMDHENMFWYRQDPGLGLRLIYFSYDVKMKEKGDIPEGYSVSREKKERFSLILESASTNQTSMYLCASTWEGDTEKLFFGSGTQLSVL.

This clonotype appeared many times. The chain recombines TRBV7-9 with TRBJ2-2; TRBD2 might be the D (5 bases). V shed 7 bases and J shed 5 bases, with 17 bases lying between them. The CDR3 is 15 residues long. The germline gives CDR1 SEHNR, CDR2 FQNEAQ (reference sequence). CDR3 loop: CASIPSGLQTGELFF. The CDR3 DNA reads TGTGCCAGCATCCCCAGCGGCCTACAGACCGGGGAGCTGTTTTTT.

Many counts were recorded for this clonotype. The V call is TRBV10-1, the J call TRBJ1-4, with a weak D call TRBD1 (6 bases). Germline loops: CDR1 WNHNN, CDR2 SYGVQD (reference sequence). The CDR3 runs 18 residues. V lost 2 bases and J lost 1, with 17 bases in between. The CDR3, as DNA: TGCGCCAGCAGTGAGAAGGCACCAGGGGACAAAACTAATGAAAAACTGTTTTTT. It translates to CASSEKAPGDKTNEKLFF.

The table lists this clonotype with many counts. The genes are TRBV5-5 and TRBJ1-4; 7 bases map to TRBD1. Looked up from germline, CDR1 is SGHKS and CDR2 is YYEKEE (reference sequence). The J segment lost 2 bases and the V segment lost 5 bases, leaving 6 bases of the junction unmatched. This CDR3 region has 15 residues. The CDR3 loop reads CASSLRQGTNEKLFF. CDR3 nucleotide sequence: TGTGCCAGCAGTCTTAGACAGGGCACTAATGAAAAACTGTTTTTT. Supplemented by reference TRBV5-5 and TRBJ1-4, the full variable domain reads DAGVTQSPTHLIKTRGQQVTLRCSPISGHKSVSWYQQVLGQGPQFIFQYYEKEERGRGNFPDRFSARQFPNYSSELNVNALLLGDSALYLCASSLRQGTNEKLFFGSGTQLSVL.

This chain connects TRBV10-3 to TRBJ2-6; TRBD1 aligns across 7 bases. Germline CDR1 ENHRY, CDR2 SYGVKD. This CDR3 has 18 residues. V was clipped by 8 bases and J by 0 bases; unmatched bases: 13. The CDR3 region is CAISGTVSPNSGANVLTF. CDR3 in DNA: TGTGCCATCTCGGGGACAGTCAGCCCCAACTCTGGGGCCAACGTCCTGACTTTC.